This T cell receptor beta chain was observed in a study of read filtering for tumor transcriptome and immune sequencing. This clonotype was detected many times. The library was built from approximately 400 ng RNA with molecular barcoded adaptors for alpha/delta and beta/gamma chains. One entry per CDR3 protein results from TCRdb running MiXCR on the reads. This sample has about 54,000 distinct CDR3 sequences, with about 12% found just once. The CDR3 is 14 residues long. Germline V gives CDR1 SGHRS, CDR2 YFSETQ. V lost 1 base and J 6 bases, leaving 10 bases between the germline ends. This clonotype originated in a donor aged 40 or over with multiple myeloma. The chain has TRBV5-1 and TRBJ2-2, with D unresolved. Sequenced sample: a population of CD138-negative cells sorted from bone marrow. CDR3 sequence: CASSLSASAGELFF. CDR3 DNA sequence: TGCGCCAGCAGCTTGTCTGCGTCCGCCGGGGAGCTGTTTTTT.